This T cell receptor (beta chain) was profiled in a study of response to subunit inactivated influenza vaccine. TCRdb redid the calling of the RT-PCR reads with MiXCR, one entry per CDR3 protein. The sample gives about 540,000 distinct CDR3 sequences, under 25% of which show up once; roughly 2.8% is in the top ten. There are a few counts of this clonotype. Trimming shortened V by 8 bases and J by 2 bases, and 15 bases separated the two germline ends. The CDR3 runs to 13 residues. Germline CDR1 SQVTM, CDR2 ANQGSEA. The sample also formed part of further work on T cells expressing NK-cell markers. From that paper: UMIs accompanied the 5'RACE template switching by which TCR beta cDNA was made. The study drew TCR beta repertoires from sorted CD3+CD56+NKG2C+, CD3+CD56+NKG2C- and CD3+CD56-NKG2C+ T cells. In several experiments, an anti-gamma-delta TCR antibody restricted sorting to alpha-beta TCR T cells.

This specimen was CD4+ T cells sorted from PBMCs, taken roughly 12 days after vaccination. The TCR was taken from a man between 50 and 59 years old who received an inactivated influenza vaccine. This rearrangement joins TRBV29-1 to TRBJ2-5; D gene uncertain. The CDR3 protein is CSSPGPEQETQYF. CDR3 sequence (DNA): TGCAGCTCCCCCGGTCCAGAACAAGAGACCCAGTACTTC.